The 10 T cell receptor beta chains in this list originate from one sample, sequenced in a study of blood T cell repertoires in COVID-19. Clones were sequenced by immunoSEQ multiplex PCR, and TCRdb holds only the in-frame ones, with some missing. The table shows roughly 170,000 clones, with 70% to 80% occurring only once. Sequencing input: peripheral blood. Receptors were obtained from an older woman with COVID-19, enrolled during active disease.

In its sample, this clone was seen a few times. This chain connects TRBV5-5 to TRBJ2-7, with a possible D match to TRBD1 (6 bases). The germline gives CDR1 SGHKS, CDR2 YYEKEE (reference sequence). The CDR3 runs 13 residues. V dropped 4 bases and J dropped 3 bases, with 11 bases sitting between them. The CDR3 DNA sequence: TGTGCCAGCAGCAAGGACAGACGCTACGAGCAGTACTTC. This translates into CASSKDRRYEQYF.

The V and J genes are TRBV7-9 and TRBJ2-1; 7 positions match TRBD1. Trimming cost V 5 bases and J 6 bases; bases outside gene matches: 10. Germline V gives CDR1 SEHNR, CDR2 FQNEAQ (reference sequence). The CDR3 spans 15 residues. CDR3 protein: CASSQTGVTTNEQFF. The CDR3 DNA reads as TGTGCCAGCAGCCAAACAGGGGTAACGACCAATGAGCAGTTCTTC. Combining the CDR3 with reference TRBV7-9 and TRBJ2-1 gives the whole variable domain DTGVSQNPRHKITKRGQNVTFRCDPISEHNRLYWYRQTLGQGPEFLTYFQNEAQLEKSRLLSDRFSAERPKGSFSTLEIQRTEQGDSAMYLCASSQTGVTTNEQFFGPGTRLTVL.

The J gene is TRBJ2-3, the V gene TRBV19; 7 bases map to TRBD1. Losses at the gene ends were 6 bases for V and 2 bases for J; bases not matched to a gene: 5. The germline V gene has CDR1 LNHDA and CDR2 SQIVND (reference sequence). The CDR3 runs to 14 residues. CDR3 protein: CASSLTGSTDTQYF. In DNA form, the CDR3 reads TGTGCCAGTAGCTTGACAGGGTCCACAGATACGCAGTATTTT. Combining the CDR3 with reference TRBV19 and TRBJ2-3 gives the whole variable domain DGGITQSPKYLFRKEGQNVTLSCEQNLNHDAMYWYRQDPGQGLRLIYYSQIVNDFQKGDIAEGYSVSREKKESFPLTVTSAQKNPTAFYLCASSLTGSTDTQYFGPGTRLTVL.

The chain has TRBV3-1 (or the pseudogene TRBV3-2) and TRBJ2-7; 10 bases are shared with TRBD1. The CDR3 is 16 residues long. Germline trimming cut 0 bases from V and 4 bases from J; bases unmatched to any gene: 6. CDR1 and CDR2 (germline): LGHDT, YNNKEL (reference sequence). The CDR3 sequence: CASSQDRQGARYEQYF. Written as DNA, the CDR3 is TGTGCCAGCAGCCAAGATCGACAGGGGGCGCGGTACGAGCAGTACTTC.

The V and J genes are TRBV6-4 and TRBJ1-4; possibly TRBD1 for D (6 bases). The CDR3 sequence is 15 residues long. Germline V gives CDR1 MRHNA, CDR2 SNTAGT. V lost 6 bases to trimming and J lost 4 bases, with 15 bases between them. The CDR3 spells CASRTTGLVNEKLFF. The CDR3 DNA reads TGTGCCAGCAGAACCACAGGGTTGGTTAATGAAAAACTGTTTTTT.

The rearrangement joins TRBV28 to TRBJ2-3; 9 bases are a match to TRBD2. Germline lookup yields CDR1 MDHEN and CDR2 SYDVKM. The CDR3 contains 16 residues. V was pared by 0 bases and J by 2 bases, with 3 bases of the junction left unmatched. The CDR3 coding sequence is TGTGCCAGCAGTTTATGGGCTAGCGGGAACACAGATACGCAGTATTTT. This gives the protein CASSLWASGNTDTQYF.

V is TRBV9 and J is TRBJ2-3; 13 bases map to TRBD2. This CDR3 spans 15 amino acids. J was trimmed by 4 bases and V by 6 bases; bases with no gene match: 5. The germline V gene has CDR1 SGDLS and CDR2 YYNGEE. CDR3 region: CASTRTSGSPDTQYF. CDR3 DNA sequence: TGTGCCAGCACCAGGACTAGCGGGAGTCCAGATACGCAGTATTTT.

This clone was seen a handful of times. The V call is TRBV6-6, the J call TRBJ2-3; 8 nucleotides agree with TRBD2. Germline V gives CDR1 MNHNY, CDR2 SVGAGI (reference sequence). V shed 2 bases and J 1 base; nucleotides not matched to a gene: 5. This CDR3 spans 16 amino acids. The DNA of the CDR3 is TGTGCCAGCAGTTACGGCCTAGCGGGCCGCACAGATACGCAGTATTTT. Its translation is CASSYGLAGRTDTQYF.

The V and J genes are TRBV13 and TRBJ1-1; TRBD1 aligns across 7 bases. The J segment lost 1 base and the V segment lost 5 bases, leaving 7 bases of the junction unmatched. This CDR3 contains 15 residues. Germline V gene sequence: CDR1 PRHDT, CDR2 FYEKMQ (reference sequence). As DNA, the CDR3 is TGTGCCAGCAGCGTGAACAGGGGAACGAACACTGAAGCTTTCTTT. Encoded protein: CASSVNRGTNTEAFF.

The genes are TRBV13 and TRBJ1-1; 8 nucleotides agree with TRBD1. CDR1 and CDR2 (germline): PRHDT, FYEKMQ (reference sequence). V trimming: 4 bases; J trimming: 0 bases; junction bases outside the gene matches: 13. The CDR3 runs to 18 residues. The CDR3 coding sequence is TGTGCCAGCAGCTCGCCCTCTACCCGGACAGGGTTGAACACTGAAGCTTTCTTT. Protein: CASSSPSTRTGLNTEAFF.